This entry is about one T cell receptor (beta chain). Its antigen is unknown. The data were taken from a study of blood T cells in healthy people across ages. Study-level results: Getting older went along with TCR beta diversity per million T cells dropping roughly linearly.

A sample-barcoded 5' primer and a J-beta primer mix were used in a second PCR of roughly 6 to 11 cycles. Via MiXCR, TCRdb re-called the 5' RACE reads, giving one row per CDR3 protein. Of around 700,000 distinct CDR3 sequences in the sample, around 25% were seen once. The study isolated at least 7 million PBMCs from each sample. The V end lost 1 base, the J end lost 4 bases, and 16 bases lay between the germline ends. This CDR3 has 16 residues. The data also belong to a second study, concerning T cells of mothers and their children.

V usage is TRBV12-3 or TRBV12-4 and J usage is TRBJ1-2; no definite D call. Sequencing was performed on blood. This receptor was obtained from a boy between 10 and 17 years old in good health. CDR3 region: CASSLEAGMWAYGYTF. The DNA of the CDR3 is TGTGCCAGCAGTTTAGAGGCGGGGATGTGGGCCTATGGCTACACCTTC.